This T cell receptor beta chain was found in a study of identical twins' blood T cells. TCRdb re-derived calls from the 5' RACE reads in MiXCR, one entry per CDR3 protein. The table includes 300,000 to 400,000 distinct CDR3 sequences, about 28% detected once. This clonotype was seen a few times. The CDR3 is 14 amino acids. Trimming stripped 6 bases from V and 5 bases from J, with 14 bases between. The gene calls are TRBV12-3 or TRBV12-4 and TRBJ1-5; weak D call: TRBD1 (6 bases). This TCR was sampled from a woman aged 18-55 years in good health. Sequenced material: PBMCs. CDR3 in amino acids: CASRSQGRDQPQHF. The CDR3, as DNA: TGTGCCAGCAGGTCACAGGGCAGGGATCAGCCCCAGCATTTT.